The sequence of this T cell receptor (beta chain) was determined in a study of post-analysis software for immune sequencing data (dated by TCRdb to between 2015 and 2017). Regarding the complete study: The recorded disease courses included relapsing-remitting, secondary progressive and progressive-relapsing multiple sclerosis, and some patients had no subtype annotation. A subset of samples was prepared in parallel using single-end sample barcoding, then pooled and co-amplified after Illumina adapter ligation. The multiple sclerosis patient repertoires were compared with 11 previously published healthy control repertoires from donors aged about 6 to 26 years.

The CDR3 runs 16 residues from the cysteine to the phenylalanine. CDR3 DNA is the only sequence kept; it has 48 bases, read in frame from the first base. Trimming costs V 8 bases and J 0 bases, and their ends lie 20 bases apart. The germline V gene supplies CDR1 MNHNS and CDR2 SASEGT. To demonstrate the VDJtools post-analysis software, TCR beta repertoires were profiled from the peripheral blood of 13 young patients with multiple sclerosis. The multiple sclerosis patients were children and adolescents between roughly 6 and 17 years of age. Library construction relied on PCR. The instrument was an Illumina HiSeq 2500. Unique molecular identifiers were incorporated into TCR beta cDNA libraries to reduce PCR and sequencing biases. Every 1 to 10 million input T cells yielded 500,000 or so cDNA molecules, meaning each molecule approximated one T cell. The same protocol used for the earlier healthy control dataset was applied to prepare and sequence the patient libraries. Samples belonging to the same batch were prepared together, multiplexed and sequenced on a shared HiSeq lane. Per the source publication's procedure: MIGEC handled the raw barcoded reads, throwing out single-read molecular identifier groups before consensus assembly and CDR3 extraction. Clonotype tables were post-analysed with VDJtools, normalizing diversity by down-sampling all datasets to the smallest sample size. Repertoire overlap clustering matched CDR3 amino acid but not nucleotide sequences to correct batch-related cross-sample contamination. Clones were called with MiXCR by TCRdb after fastp trimmed the public reads at Q25, and only in-frame beta chains were retained. Rows merge per CDR3 protein into single entries with the most common DNA and genes. The V and J calls were not made by the authors but by TCRdb's processing. This sample gives under 650,000 distinct CDR3 sequences in total; roughly 40% of them show up just once. 1.5% to 2% of the sample belongs to the ten largest clones.

This clonotype was counted only a few times. The antigen it binds to is not known. The record has no base qualities; no much larger clone is one base away. Study-wide conclusions, independent of this receptor: Patients showed significantly higher frequencies than controls for five TRBV segments, among them TRBV5-6, TRBV5-1 and TRBV20-1. Significantly lower normalized Chao1 diversity was found in multiple sclerosis patients than in controls, suggesting substantial peripheral T-cell clonal expansion. Strong co-clustering of samples prepared in the same batch was shown by direct clustering with F measure, prompting a batch-effect correction. The multiple sclerosis patient group was slightly younger than the control group.

This receptor chain uses TRBV6-1 and TRBJ2-7, with the D segment identity uncertain. The source material was blood. The TCR sequence derives from a girl between 10 and 17 years old with multiple sclerosis. The nucleotides are TGTGCCAGCGGAACCCGCGGCCCTAGGAGCTCCTACGAGCAGTACTTC. Its protein product is CASGTRGPRSSYEQYF.